These 29 T cell receptor beta chains were sequenced from one sample in a study of T-cell memory formation after mild COVID-19. TCRdb redid the calling of the 5' RACE reads with MiXCR, one entry per CDR3 protein. The sample has roughly 350,000 distinct CDR3 sequences; roughly an eighth are singletons. Sequenced: PBMCs or a T cell subset sorted from them (not recorded which). The receptors derive from a man between 18 and 35 years old who had mild COVID-19 (a few samples of this study predate the infection). Cell type and time point are not known.

The J gene is TRBJ2-3, the V gene TRBV10-3; D might be TRBD1 (5 bases). Trimming took off 0 bases at V and 3 bases at J, with 16 bases between the two ends. Germline assignment: CDR1 ENHRY and CDR2 SYGVKD. The CDR3 sequence is 17 residues long. The CDR3 is CAISESLKGSRTDTQYF. CDR3 coding DNA: TGTGCCATCAGTGAGTCTCTGAAGGGGTCGCGTACAGATACGCAGTATTTT.

The chain links TRBV5-6 to TRBJ1-5, with D unresolved. Trimming took off 3 bases at V and 3 bases at J, with 16 bases between the two ends. Germline values: CDR1 SGHDT, CDR2 YYEEEE. The CDR3 totals 16 residues. The CDR3: CASSYLLDGYNQPQHF. CDR3 bases: TGTGCCAGCAGCTACCTACTGGACGGGTACAATCAGCCCCAGCATTTT.

In this sample, this clonotype turned up once. The V call is TRBV10-2, the J call TRBJ2-3, with TRBD2 as a possible D gene (6 bases). This CDR3 contains 14 residues. The germline V gene has CDR1 WSHSY and CDR2 SAAADI. V lost 5 bases, J lost 6 bases, and 15 bases lay in between. The CDR3: CASSTRREEDTQYF. The DNA of the CDR3 is TGCGCCAGCAGTACCCGCAGGGAGGAGGATACGCAGTATTTT.

This chain joins TRBV20-1 and TRBJ2-5, with TRBD2 matching 12 bases. V was clipped by 4 bases and J by 4 bases; unmatched bases: 4. Germline V CDR1 and CDR2: DFQATT, SNEGSKA (reference sequence). The CDR3 length is 14 residues. The CDR3 bases are TGCAGTGCTACTAGCGGGGGGGCGGGAGAGACCCAGTACTTC. Translated: CSATSGGAGETQYF.

The table lists this clonotype with a few counts. The gene calls are TRBV3-1 and TRBJ2-5; 9 bases agree with TRBD1. Per the germline V gene, CDR1 is LGHDT and CDR2 is YNNKEL (reference sequence). V lost 1 base and J lost 2; bases outside the gene matches: 2. This CDR3 contains 15 residues. The CDR3 DNA reads TGTGCCAGCAGCCAAGTGACAGGGGGGCAAGAGACCCAGTACTTC. Protein: CASSQVTGGQETQYF.

The chain is built from TRBV14 and TRBJ2-7; 8 bases match TRBD2. The CDR3 extends over 16 amino acids. Per the germline V gene, CDR1 is SGHDN and CDR2 is FVKESK. V lost 8 bases to trimming and J lost 5 bases; unmatched junction nucleotides: 17. CDR3 in amino acids: CASSSRFSGVWDEQYF. Here the CDR3 DNA reads TGTGCCAGCTCAAGTCGTTTTAGCGGGGTGTGGGACGAGCAGTACTTC.

V is TRBV6-2 or TRBV6-3 and J is TRBJ1-1; D perhaps matches TRBD1 (5 bases). The V gene's germline CDR1 is MNHEY and CDR2 SVGEGT. The CDR3 totals 15 residues. Between the trimmed V and J ends, which lost 7 bases and 6 bases, there was a span of 21 bases. The CDR3: CASNPDGPRQPEAFF. The CDR3 coding sequence is TGTGCCAGCAATCCAGACGGTCCCCGACAGCCTGAAGCTTTCTTT.

This clonotype has more than one count but fewer than ten. The chain joins TRBV7-2 to TRBJ1-1; D gene unclear. The length of the CDR3 is 11 residues. Per germline, CDR1 SGHTA and CDR2 FQGNSA. The V and J ends lost 4 bases and 10 bases respectively, with 10 bases between them. The CDR3 bases are TGTGCCAGCAGCTCCCTCGGAACAGCTTTCTTT. Amino acids: CASSSLGTAFF.

This clonotype has more than one count but fewer than ten. V usage is TRBV20-1 and J usage is TRBJ2-1; 12 positions match TRBD2. The CDR3 covers 14 residues. Germline CDR1 is DFQATT and CDR2 is SNEGSKA (reference sequence). Trimming at V came to 1 base and at J to 10 bases, leaving 5 bases not matched to a gene. This CDR3 reads CSARGLAGVEEQFF. The CDR3 coding sequence is TGCAGTGCTAGAGGACTAGCGGGGGTCGAGGAGCAGTTCTTC.

V is TRBV20-1 and J is TRBJ2-5, with 9 nucleotides matching TRBD2. Germline CDR1 and CDR2: DFQATT and SNEGSKA (reference sequence). This CDR3 has 14 residues. V lost 6 bases and J lost 5; bases outside the gene matches: 10. The CDR3 DNA reads TGCAGTGCCGAGCCGAGCGGGGGGCGTGAGACCCAGTACTTC. Translated: CSAEPSGGRETQYF.

This clonotype was recorded many times. CDR3 protein: CASSLGLAGGLDTQYF. CDR3 DNA sequence: TGCGCCAGCAGCCTCGGACTAGCGGGGGGATTGGATACGCAGTATTTT. J is TRBJ2-3 and V is TRBV4-1; TRBD2 matches 14 bases. In germline, CDR1 is MGHRA, CDR2 YSYEKL. V shed 4 bases and J 6 bases; nucleotides not matched to a gene: 6. This CDR3 has 16 amino acids.

This clonotype was observed a handful of times. The J gene is TRBJ2-2, the V gene TRBV6-6; no clear D gene. This CDR3 is 17 amino acids long. The germline V gene encodes CDR1 MNHNY and CDR2 SVGAGI (reference sequence). Trimming cost V 6 bases and J 5 bases, with 22 bases left between them. As DNA, the CDR3 is TGTGCCAGCAGGGGAATCACTCAATACCCTCTTACCGGGGAGCTGTTTTTT. Its protein is CASRGITQYPLTGELFF.

This clonotype was found a few times. J is TRBJ1-1 and V is TRBV5-1; the D is unclear. Germline V gene sequence: CDR1 SGHRS, CDR2 YFSETQ. V dropped 4 bases and J dropped 0 bases, with 10 bases sitting between them. The CDR3 covers 14 residues. The CDR3 is CASSADGLNTEAFF. CDR3 DNA sequence: TGCGCCAGCAGCGCGGACGGCCTGAACACTGAAGCTTTCTTT.

This clonotype was found a few times. The chain employs TRBV6-5 and TRBJ1-5, with 7 bases fitting TRBD1. The V and J ends lost 6 bases and 5 bases, in that order; junction bases with no gene match: 7. Germline V gives CDR1 MNHEY, CDR2 SVGAGI. The CDR3 is 14 amino acids. The CDR3 nucleotides read TGTGCCAGCAGCCGGACAGGAAGTTATCAGCCCCAGCATTTT. Its protein product is CASSRTGSYQPQHF.

The chain joins TRBV9 to TRBJ2-2; D ambiguous. This CDR3 contains 13 residues. CDR1 is SGDLS and CDR2 is YYNGEE in the germline V gene. With 0 bases removed from V and 6 bases from J, the gap between germline ends came to 6 bases. Written as DNA, the CDR3 is TGTGCCAGCAGCGTAGACGGTGCCGGGGAGCTGTTTTTT. This codes for CASSVDGAGELFF.

The table lists this clonotype with a few counts. CDR3 residues: CASSFPTGSTGELFF. CDR3 DNA sequence: TGTGCCAGCAGCTTCCCGACAGGGTCCACCGGGGAGCTGTTTTTT. The chain combines TRBV5-4 with TRBJ2-2; 7 bases map to TRBD1. Germline V CDR1 and CDR2: SGHNT, YYREEE (reference sequence). The CDR3 contains 15 residues. V shed 2 bases and J 4 bases; nucleotides not matched to a gene: 5.

The CDR3 DNA reads TGTGCCAGCAGTTACGGACAGGGCGGCTATGGCTACACCTTC. Residues: CASSYGQGGYGYTF. The chain combines TRBV6-6 with TRBJ1-2, with 8 nucleotides matching TRBD1. Losses at the gene ends were 2 bases for V and 4 bases for J; bases not matched to a gene: 3. Looked up from germline, CDR1 is MNHNY and CDR2 is SVGAGI (reference sequence). The CDR3 is made up of 14 amino acids.

This clonotype was seen more than once but under ten times. This rearrangement joins TRBV9 to TRBJ1-1, with D possibly being TRBD1 (6 bases). Germline V gene lookup returns CDR1 SGDLS and CDR2 YYNGEE. The CDR3 totals 15 residues. V was shortened by 3 bases and J by 0 bases, with 12 bases between the two germline ends. CDR3 sequence reads: CASSARDRLNTEAFF. For the CDR3, the DNA is TGTGCCAGCAGCGCCCGAGACAGGCTGAACACTGAAGCTTTCTTT.

This clonotype was seen a few times. V and J are TRBV6-5 and TRBJ2-7; 12 bases agree with TRBD1. Germline loops: CDR1 MNHEY, CDR2 SVGAGI. J lost 5 bases, V lost 6 bases, and 8 bases had no gene match. The CDR3 is made up of 15 amino acids. CDR3 coding DNA: TGTGCCAGCAGCCGCAGGGGACAGGGGGCGGACGAGCAGTACTTC. Translated, it gives CASSRRGQGADEQYF.

The V and J genes are TRBV6-2 or TRBV6-3 and TRBJ2-5, with no clear D. CDR3 length equals 13 residues. V was pared by 8 bases and J by 5 bases, with 15 bases between. Germline-derived CDR1 and CDR2 are MNHEY and SVGEGT. CDR3 DNA sequence: TGTGCCAGCTCCCTCCAGGTCGAGGAGACCCAGTACTTC. It codes for CASSLQVEETQYF.

This clonotype was recorded only once. The CDR3 DNA reads TGCAGCGTTGGGCGGGGGGAATCCTACAATGAGCAGTTCTTC. It encodes CSVGRGESYNEQFF. The gene calls are TRBV29-1 and TRBJ2-1; 8 positions agree with TRBD2. Germline-derived CDR1 and CDR2 are SQVTM and ANQGSEA. Trimming cost V 4 bases and J 1 base; bases outside gene matches: 3. This CDR3 comprises 14 residues.

This clonotype occurred a few times. The rearrangement joins TRBV7-9 to TRBJ2-2; TRBD1 aligns across 12 bases. Losses at the gene ends were 2 bases for V and 6 bases for J; bases not matched to a gene: 10. This CDR3 contains 18 residues. Germline CDR1 reads SEHNR; CDR2 reads FQNEAQ (reference sequence). CDR3 sequence (DNA): TGTGCCAGCAGCTTAACCCCGGGACAGGGGGCTCTCGCCGGGGAGCTGTTTTTT. This translates into CASSLTPGQGALAGELFF.

This clonotype was picked up a small number of times. This chain connects TRBV12-3 or TRBV12-4 to TRBJ2-2; the D gene is possibly TRBD1 (6 bases). CDR3 length: 15 amino acids. Between the trimmed V and J ends, which lost 4 bases and 5 bases, there was a span of 14 bases. The CDR3: CASSYHKQGTGELFF. As DNA, the CDR3 is TGTGCCAGCAGTTACCACAAACAGGGAACCGGGGAGCTGTTTTTT.

V gene TRBV3-1 combines with J gene TRBJ2-1; TRBD2 matches at 9 bases. The ends lost 0 bases at V and 7 bases at J; junction bases unmatched: 4. CDR1 is LGHDT, CDR2 YNNKEL, per germline (reference sequence). This CDR3 region has 15 residues. CDR3 sequence: CASSQDLTSGNEQFF. The CDR3 coding sequence is TGTGCCAGCAGCCAAGATTTAACTAGCGGGAATGAGCAGTTCTTC.

This clonotype occurred many times. This chain connects TRBV5-1 to TRBJ1-2; a weak D match, TRBD1 (5 bases). The CDR3 has 15 residues. CDR1 and CDR2 (germline): SGHRS, YFSETQ. With 0 bases removed from V and 0 bases from J, the gap between germline ends came to 9 bases. This CDR3 is CASSLEPTANYGYTF. CDR3 sequence (DNA): TGCGCCAGCAGCTTGGAGCCGACAGCTAACTATGGCTACACCTTC.

This chain connects TRBV2 to TRBJ2-1; 11 bases are shared with TRBD1. J lost 5 bases, V lost 6 bases, and 6 bases had no gene match. CDR3 length: 15 residues. Germline CDR1 is SNHLY and CDR2 is FYNNEI. DNA for the CDR3: TGTGCCAGCAGGCCCGGGACAGGGGGGGACAATGAGCAGTTCTTC. The encoded protein is CASRPGTGGDNEQFF.

As to this clonotype: A read error may account for a junction end that differs from germline. The rearrangement links TRBV20-1 to TRBJ2-1, with a tentative D call TRBD1 (7 bases). Germline values: CDR1 DFQATT, CDR2 SNEGSKA (reference sequence). The CDR3 extends over 14 amino acids. DNA for the CDR3: TGCAGTGCTAGCTTGGCAGGGGGGAACAATGAGCATTTCTTC. Translating gives CSASLAGGNNEHFF.

The table lists this clonotype with a few counts. V gene TRBV19 combines with J gene TRBJ2-1, with 11 bases aligning to TRBD2. The junction had 5 bases not matched to a gene; V was cut back by 6 bases and J by 7 bases. This CDR3 contains 14 residues. CDR1 and CDR2 (germline): LNHDA, SQIVND (reference sequence). In nucleotides, the CDR3 is TGTGCCAGTAGAGGGGGACTAGCGGATAATGAGCAGTTCTTC. Its protein product is CASRGGLADNEQFF.

This clonotype has a handful of counts. The chain uses TRBV7-6 and TRBJ2-2; TRBD2 aligns across 8 bases. J lost 1 base, V lost 7 bases, and 8 bases had no gene match. Looked up from germline, CDR1 is SGHVS and CDR2 is FNYEAQ. The CDR3 consists of 16 residues. CDR3 in DNA: TGTGCCAGCACCCCGGGGAGCGGGGGGAACACCGGGGAGCTGTTTTTT. Residues: CASTPGSGGNTGELFF.